These 31 T cell receptor beta chains were all obtained from the same sample, sequenced in a study of cytomegalovirus exposure and HLA in healthy donors. PCR employed 60 Vbeta and 13 Jbeta primers. Generated by immunoSEQ multiplex PCR, the TCRdb table keeps only in-frame clones and is missing some. Among roughly 70,000 clones, about 80% were seen once, and the ten largest hold approximately 5.8%. Sequencing was done on a sample of PBMCs. The receptors here all came from a man between 50 and 59 years old in good health and CMV-seronegative.

The rearrangement links TRBV6-5 to TRBJ2-4; 9 bases align to TRBD1. With 6 bases clipped from V and 8 bases from J, the junction kept 8 bases outside the gene matches. Germline V gene lookup returns CDR1 MNHEY and CDR2 SVGAGI. The CDR3 sequence is 14 residues long. For the CDR3, the DNA is TGTGCCAGCAGACCCGACAGGGGGTCGGACATTCAGTACTTC. It translates to CASRPDRGSDIQYF.

V is TRBV4-3 and J is TRBJ2-5, with 10 nucleotides matching TRBD2. This CDR3 comprises 17 residues. The ends lost 0 bases at V and 4 bases at J; junction bases unmatched: 8. Germline V gives CDR1 LGHNA, CDR2 YSLEER. The CDR3 loop is CASSQDTAGGPGETQYF. Here the CDR3 DNA reads TGCGCCAGCAGCCAAGATACAGCGGGAGGGCCCGGAGAGACCCAGTACTTC.

This clone came up once. The chain is built from TRBV12-1 and TRBJ2-5; the table's D call of TRBD1 was not tested on the DNA. TRBV12-1 is termed a pseudogene. The CDR3 spans 13 residues. CDR3 sequence reads: CATTGQGQETQYF. In DNA, the CDR3 is TGTGCCACCACCGGACAGGGACAAGAGACCCAGTACTTC.

This clone was observed a single time. The rearrangement links TRBV7-2 to TRBJ2-2; tentatively, D is TRBD1 (6 bases). Germline V gives CDR1 SGHTA, CDR2 FQGNSA. This CDR3 is built from 16 residues. Trimming shortened V by 9 bases and J by 4 bases, and 21 bases separated the two germline ends. CDR3 nucleotide sequence: TGTGCCAGTCTACCACCCGCAGGGGAAGTCACCGGGGAGCTGTTTTTT. This translates into CASLPPAGEVTGELFF.

The rearrangement joins TRBV28 to TRBJ2-7; TRBD2 agrees at 10 bases. J was trimmed by 4 bases and V by 1 base; bases with no gene match: 4. This CDR3 is 15 amino acids long. Germline V lookup: CDR1 MDHEN, CDR2 SYDVKM. This CDR3 reads CASSLYSGRLYEQYF. DNA of the CDR3: TGTGCCAGCAGTTTATATAGCGGGAGGTTGTACGAGCAGTACTTC.

Concerning this clone: As the CDR3 is not closed by the conserved phenylalanine or tryptophan, this likely results from a read error. This chain links TRBV25-1 with TRBJ1-6; unclear D gene. This CDR3 region has 13 residues. Germline V gives CDR1 MGHDK, CDR2 SYGVNS. Trimming took 2 bases from V and 7 from J, leaving 6 bases between them. For the CDR3, the DNA is TGTGCCAGCAGTGAACCGGGGAATTCACCCCTCCACGTT. It is translated as CASSEPGNSPLHV.

V is TRBV6-6 and J is TRBJ2-5; 7 nucleotides match TRBD2. V lost 8 bases and J lost 1; bases outside the gene matches: 7. This CDR3 has 14 residues. CDR1 and CDR2 (germline): MNHNY, SVGAGI (reference sequence). CDR3 nucleotide sequence: TGTGCCAGCGCGCTGACTAGCAGCCAAGAGACCCAGTACTTC. Residues: CASALTSSQETQYF.

The chain uses TRBV7-8 and TRBJ1-3, with 7 bases matching TRBD1. V was pared by 5 bases and J by 4 bases, with 8 bases of the junction left unmatched. Germline V CDR1 and CDR2: SGHVS, FQNEAQ. This CDR3 has 15 amino acids. The CDR3 bases are TGTGCCAGCAGCGTAACAGGGGACGGCGGAAACACCATATATTTT. Translated: CASSVTGDGGNTIYF.

This clone was observed once. This chain connects TRBV30 to TRBJ1-2, with 10 bases that match TRBD1. This CDR3 comprises 15 residues. The junction had 6 bases not matched to a gene; V was cut back by 3 bases and J by 2 bases. The germline V gene has CDR1 GTSNPN and CDR2 SVGIG (reference sequence). CDR3 sequence reads: CAWRETGGYNYGYTF. The DNA for the CDR3 is TGTGCCTGGAGAGAGACAGGGGGCTACAACTATGGCTACACCTTC.

V gene TRBV11-2 combines with J gene TRBJ2-5; possibly TRBD2 for D (7 bases). V was clipped by 3 bases and J by 4 bases, with 12 bases between them. Germline lookup yields CDR1 SGHAT and CDR2 FQNNGV. The CDR3 runs to 14 residues. CDR3 region: CASSFYREGETQYF. The CDR3 DNA reads as TGTGCCAGCAGCTTTTACAGGGAGGGAGAGACCCAGTACTTC.

The V and J genes are TRBV27 and TRBJ1-4; 10 bases line up with TRBD1. V gave up 6 bases and J gave up 2 bases; unmatched junction bases: 6. Germline V gene sequence: CDR1 MNHEY, CDR2 SMNVEV (reference sequence). The length of the CDR3 is 16 residues. The chain's CDR3 is CASRPDRGKTNEKLFF. As DNA, the CDR3 is TGTGCCAGCAGACCGGACAGGGGGAAGACTAATGAAAAACTGTTTTTT.

This sequence joins TRBV7-9 and TRBJ2-7; 7 nucleotides line up with TRBD1. This CDR3 spans 16 amino acids. The J segment lost 1 base and the V segment lost 4 bases, leaving 10 bases of the junction unmatched. The germline gives CDR1 SEHNR, CDR2 FQNEAQ (reference sequence). The CDR3 coding sequence is TGTGCCAGCAGCTCACGACAGGGCATAGGGTCCTACGAGCAGTACTTC. Protein: CASSSRQGIGSYEQYF.

The gene calls are TRBV27 and TRBJ1-5, with D perhaps TRBD1 (5 bases). Trimming shortened V by 6 bases and J by 0 bases, and 9 bases separated the two germline ends. The length of the CDR3 is 14 residues. Looked up from germline, CDR1 is MNHEY and CDR2 is SMNVEV (reference sequence). CDR3 in DNA: TGTGCCAGCAGCAGGGAATATAGCAATCAGCCCCAGCATTTT. This codes for CASSREYSNQPQHF.

This clone occurred a few times. The chain employs TRBV4-1 and TRBJ1-4; D unresolved. The CDR3 has 14 residues. Germline assignment: CDR1 MGHRA and CDR2 YSYEKL. With 0 bases removed from V and 5 bases from J, the gap between germline ends came to 7 bases. CDR3 DNA sequence: TGCGCCAGCAGCCAAGACAGATTAAATGAAAAACTGTTTTTT. Its translation: CASSQDRLNEKLFF.

The rearrangement uses TRBV18 and TRBJ1-1, with TRBD1 as a possible D gene (5 bases). Germline lookup yields CDR1 KGHSH and CDR2 LQKENI. This CDR3 is 15 amino acids long. V lost 3 bases, J lost 1 base, and 12 bases lay in between. The chain's CDR3 is CASSPSDSTNTEAFF. CDR3 in DNA: TGTGCCAGCTCACCTTCCGACAGCACGAACACTGAAGCTTTCTTT.

The V gene is TRBV4-1, the J gene TRBJ2-5, with TRBD2 matching over 10 bases. CDR3 size: 15 residues. From germline, CDR1 is MGHRA and CDR2 YSYEKL. V dropped 4 bases and J dropped 5; count of bases not matched to a gene: 7. CDR3 sequence reads: CASSLLAGESETQYF. CDR3 nucleotides: TGCGCCAGCAGCCTTCTAGCGGGGGAGAGCGAGACCCAGTACTTC.

This chain uses TRBV10-3 with TRBJ1-1; 8 bases align to TRBD1. The junction had 3 bases not matched to a gene; V was cut back by 2 bases and J by 1 base. From germline, CDR1 is ENHRY and CDR2 SYGVKD. This CDR3 has 15 residues. The CDR3 region is CAISEGQGTNTEAFF. The DNA of the CDR3 is TGTGCCATCAGTGAGGGACAGGGTACGAACACTGAAGCTTTCTTT.

V is TRBV27 and J is TRBJ2-1, with TRBD1 as a possible D gene (6 bases). CDR1 is MNHEY and CDR2 is SMNVEV in the germline V gene (reference sequence). The CDR3 is 13 residues long. V was trimmed by 4 bases and J by 10 bases, leaving 14 bases between them. CDR3 in DNA: TGTGCCAGCAGTTCCAACAGGGCAGGGGAGCAGTTCTTC. Translation gives CASSSNRAGEQFF.

The chain carries TRBV7-2 and TRBJ1-5; 10 nucleotides line up with TRBD1. Germline V CDR1 and CDR2: SGHTA, FQGNSA. The J segment lost 7 bases and the V segment lost 4 bases, leaving 10 bases of the junction unmatched. The CDR3 is made up of 16 amino acids. CDR3 in DNA: TGTGCCAGCAGCTCGACAGGGGGCATGGGGAAACAGCCCCAGCATTTT. Translating gives CASSSTGGMGKQPQHF.

Concerning this clone: One end of the junction is discordant with germline, which a read error may explain. The V and J genes are TRBV29-1 and TRBJ1-4, with 8 positions matching TRBD1. There are 13 residues in the CDR3. The germline CDR1 and CDR2 sequences are SQVTM and ANQGSEA. The CDR3 region is CSVEGQGASESLF. The CDR3 coding sequence is TGCAGCGTTGAGGGCCAGGGGGCATCCGAAAGTCTTTTT.

This clone was recorded only once. The J gene is TRBJ1-2, the V gene TRBV19, with TRBD1 as a possible D gene (5 bases). This CDR3 is built from 15 residues. The germline CDR1 and CDR2 sequences are LNHDA and SQIVND (reference sequence). V gave up 3 bases and J gave up 1 base, with 12 bases separating them. The CDR3 is CASSIPGHINYGYTF. For the CDR3, the DNA is TGTGCCAGTAGTATTCCCGGACACATTAACTATGGCTACACCTTC. Using reference TRBV19 and TRBJ1-2 for the parts outside the CDR3, the full variable domain is DGGITQSPKYLFRKEGQNVTLSCEQNLNHDAMYWYRQDPGQGLRLIYYSQIVNDFQKGDIAEGYSVSREKKESFPLTVTSAQKNPTAFYLCASSIPGHINYGYTFGSGTRLTVV.

The genes are TRBV5-1 and TRBJ2-5; no reliable D call. Germline CDR1 and CDR2: SGHRS and YFSETQ. The CDR3 has 13 residues. The ends were cut back, 0 bases at V and 4 bases at J, with 7 bases in the middle. Here the CDR3 reads CASSLGIRETQYF. The CDR3 coding sequence is TGCGCCAGCAGCTTGGGTATTAGAGAGACCCAGTACTTC.

This sequence joins TRBV15 and TRBJ1-2; TRBD1 is a possible D gene (5 bases). The length of the CDR3 is 15 residues. The ends were cut back, 0 bases at V and 0 bases at J, with 8 bases in the middle. The germline V gene has CDR1 LNHNV and CDR2 YYDKDF (reference sequence). CDR3 in amino acids: CATSREGLTNYGYTF. The CDR3 DNA follows: TGTGCCACCAGCAGAGAGGGGCTTACTAACTATGGCTACACCTTC.

The V gene is TRBV28, the J gene TRBJ2-2, with D unresolved. The CDR3 extends over 15 amino acids. Germline loops: CDR1 MDHEN, CDR2 SYDVKM. V was trimmed by 3 bases and J by 5 bases, leaving 13 bases between them. This chain's CDR3 is CASSFFDQRTGELFF. The CDR3, as DNA: TGTGCCAGCAGTTTCTTTGATCAGCGAACCGGGGAGCTGTTTTTT.

The J gene is TRBJ2-3, the V gene TRBV9, with 8 bases matching TRBD2. The V segment lost 4 bases and the J segment 4 bases; nucleotides outside the gene matches: 14. The CDR3 is made up of 17 amino acids. In germline, CDR1 is SGDLS, CDR2 YYNGEE. In nucleotides, the CDR3 is TGTGCCAGCAGCCCCTCCTGGAACGGGGGGGCGTCAGATACGCAGTATTTT. Amino acid sequence: CASSPSWNGGASDTQYF.

The CDR3 is CASSHGTIKETQYF. The CDR3 bases are TGTGCCAGCAGCCATGGGACTATTAAAGAGACCCAGTACTTC. This chain uses TRBV7-2 with TRBJ2-5; 7 positions agree with TRBD2. The CDR3 extends over 14 amino acids. V dropped 5 bases and J dropped 3; count of bases not matched to a gene: 6. Germline V lookup: CDR1 SGHTA, CDR2 FQGNSA.

The chain is built from TRBV5-1 and TRBJ2-7; 9 bases match TRBD2. CDR1 is SGHRS, CDR2 YFSETQ, per germline. The CDR3 is made up of 14 amino acids. After removal of 1 base from V and 3 bases from J, the junction contained 2 bases not matched to a gene. In DNA form, the CDR3 reads TGCGCCAGCAGCTTGTTAGCGGGAGACTACGAGCAGTACTTC. Translation gives CASSLLAGDYEQYF.

CDR3: CASSERQGTDIQYF. CDR3 bases: TGCGCCAGCAGTGAGAGGCAGGGTACTGACATTCAGTACTTC. The chain recombines TRBV10-1 with TRBJ2-4; tentatively, D is TRBD1 (5 bases). The CDR3 contains 14 residues. The germline CDR1 and CDR2 sequences are WNHNN and SYGVQD (reference sequence). The V gene lost 2 bases and the J gene lost 8 bases, with 13 bases spanning the gap.

The rearrangement links TRBV7-9 to TRBJ2-7, with D possibly matching TRBD2 (6 bases). The CDR3 has 16 residues. Per the germline V gene, CDR1 is SEHNR and CDR2 is FQNEAQ (reference sequence). V lost 5 bases, J lost 5 bases, and 22 bases lay in between. The CDR3 loop is CASSPRRTTRGNEQYF. The CDR3 nucleotides read TGTGCCAGCAGCCCCCGGCGAACAACACGGGGGAACGAGCAGTACTTC. Variable domain in full (rest from reference TRBV7-9 and TRBJ2-7): DTGVSQNPRHKITKRGQNVTFRCDPISEHNRLYWYRQTLGQGPEFLTYFQNEAQLEKSRLLSDRFSAERPKGSFSTLEIQRTEQGDSAMYLCASSPRRTTRGNEQYFGPGTRLTVT.

The V gene is TRBV7-2, the J gene TRBJ2-7; 9 bases map to TRBD1. This CDR3 region has 14 residues. Losses at the gene ends were 5 bases for V and 5 bases for J; bases not matched to a gene: 7. Looked up from germline, CDR1 is SGHTA and CDR2 is FQGNSA. CDR3 amino acids: CASSPGQGPHEQYF. CDR3 nucleotide sequence: TGTGCCAGCAGCCCGGGACAGGGCCCCCACGAGCAGTACTTC.

The rearrangement uses TRBV5-5 and TRBJ2-2; the D gene is possibly TRBD1 (6 bases). V lost 4 bases and J lost 0, with 13 bases in between. The CDR3 totals 16 residues. Germline CDR1 reads SGHKS; CDR2 reads YYEKEE (reference sequence). The CDR3 here is CASSTTGTSNTGELFF. CDR3 nucleotides: TGTGCCAGCAGCACTACCGGGACATCGAACACCGGGGAGCTGTTTTTT.